The present TCR beta chain was sequenced within a study of tumor-infiltrating lymphocytes in primary liver carcinoma. Germline CDR1 reads MNHNS; CDR2 reads SASEGT. This CDR3 contains 13 residues. Using a constant-region primer together with ProtoScript II reverse transcriptase, TCR beta cDNA was made from about 500 ng of total RNA. The TCR beta library was amplified through three nested multiplex PCR rounds in a modified ARM-PCR procedure. A C-beta reverse primer and TRBV1-TRBV30 forward primers served in each of the first two PCR rounds, at about 10 cycles apiece. TCRdb reanalysed the multiplex PCR reads using MiXCR and keeps one entry per CDR3 protein. The sample holds 100,000 or so distinct CDR3 sequences, about three quarters seen once. DNA and RNA were both co-extracted from approximately 20-30 mg of bulk tissue that had not been sorted. Patients underwent surgical resection for primary liver carcinoma.

Concerning this clonotype: The germline gene is not matched at one end of the junction; a read error may be the cause.

The chain has TRBV6-1 and TRBJ1-2; D perhaps matches TRBD1 (6 bases). Sequencing input: liver tumor tissue from sampling region 5. As to subset: tumor region T5, tumor centre. The clonotype comes from a woman aged 60-75 years with primary liver carcinoma and hepatitis B virus infection. DNA of the CDR3: TGCACCAGCAGGGACATATGGAACTATGGCTACACCTTC. Translating it yields CTSRDIWNYGYTF.